Listed here are 22 T cell receptor beta chains from one sample, sequenced in a study of control samples from healthy donors and cancer patients. Clones were sequenced by immunoSEQ multiplex PCR, and TCRdb holds only the in-frame ones, with some missing. The sample shows 150,000 to 200,000 clones, roughly 94% of them seen only once. The specimen sequenced was blood. The source of these receptors is a woman aged 18-29 years in good health.

This chain uses TRBV10-3 with TRBJ1-1; 7 bases are a match to TRBD1. CDR1 and CDR2 from the germline V gene are ENHRY and SYGVKD. This CDR3 is built from 13 residues. The V segment lost 6 bases and the J segment 3 bases; nucleotides outside the gene matches: 4. DNA of the CDR3: TGTGCCATCAGGAGAACAGGGGACACTGAAGCTTTCTTT. It translates to CAIRRTGDTEAFF.

The gene calls are TRBV5-6 and TRBJ2-7; TRBD2 agrees at 11 bases. The V gene end was trimmed by 0 bases and the J gene end by 2 bases; junction bases not matched to a gene: 10. CDR3 length: 18 amino acids. The germline V gene encodes CDR1 SGHDT and CDR2 YYEEEE. CDR3 loop: CASSLALAGVPDTYEQYF. The DNA of the CDR3 is TGTGCCAGCAGCTTGGCACTAGCGGGAGTCCCTGATACCTACGAGCAGTACTTC.

V usage is TRBV12-3 or TRBV12-4 and J usage is TRBJ1-1, with 7 bases aligning to TRBD1. Unmatched junction bases numbered 7, after V lost 6 bases and J lost 6 bases. The CDR3 spans 13 residues. Here the CDR3 DNA reads TGTGCCAGCAGCCGACAGGGTAGAGCTGAAGCTTTCTTT. It specifies CASSRQGRAEAFF.

V gene TRBV5-4 combines with J gene TRBJ1-2; D might be TRBD1 (6 bases). This CDR3 is built from 16 residues. Germline CDR1 is SGHNT and CDR2 is YYREEE (reference sequence). With 4 bases removed from V and 1 base from J, the gap between germline ends came to 17 bases. Written as DNA, the CDR3 is TGTGCCAGCAGCGCAACAGGGAAATCCCTTAACTATGGCTACACCTTC. Translating it yields CASSATGKSLNYGYTF.

The chain recombines TRBV4-1 with TRBJ2-3, with 11 bases fitting TRBD2. The germline gives CDR1 MGHRA, CDR2 YSYEKL. This CDR3 comprises 18 residues. The ends lost 1 base at V and 3 bases at J; junction bases unmatched: 9. This chain's CDR3 is CASSQAWLAGGGTDTQYF. Here the CDR3 DNA reads TGCGCCAGCAGCCAAGCTTGGCTAGCGGGGGGAGGGACAGATACGCAGTATTTT.

The chain is built from TRBV3-1 (or the pseudogene TRBV3-2) and TRBJ2-3; D is undetermined. V shed 2 bases and J shed 2 bases, with 11 bases lying between them. Germline V gene sequence: CDR1 LGHDT, CDR2 YNNKEL (reference sequence). The CDR3 spans 15 residues. CDR3 sequence: CASSQTRTHTDTQYF. CDR3 coding DNA: TGTGCCAGCAGCCAAACCCGGACCCACACAGATACGCAGTATTTT.

This chain uses TRBV3-1 (or the pseudogene TRBV3-2) with TRBJ2-1; D unclear. V lost 0 bases, J lost 1 base, and 10 bases lay in between. CDR3 length equals 16 residues. Germline CDR1 is LGHDT and CDR2 is YNNKEL (reference sequence). The CDR3 nucleotides are TGTGCCAGCAGCCAAGATCCAATCGCATCCTACAATGAGCAGTTCTTC. Translation gives CASSQDPIASYNEQFF.

This sequence joins TRBV24-1 and TRBJ2-7; unclear D gene. V lost 6 bases to trimming and J lost 4 bases, with 12 bases between them. The CDR3 spans 13 residues. CDR1 is KGHDR and CDR2 is SFDVKD in the germline V gene. The CDR3: CATSSPDKYEQYF. The CDR3 DNA reads TGTGCCACCAGTTCCCCTGACAAGTACGAGCAGTACTTC.

The J gene is TRBJ1-2, the V gene TRBV29-1; TRBD1 matches 7 bases. V was clipped by 5 bases and J by 3 bases; unmatched bases: 3. This CDR3 has 12 amino acids. Germline-derived CDR1 and CDR2 are SQVTM and ANQGSEA. CDR3 in DNA: TGCAGCGTTTCCAGGGGGGACTATGGCTACACCTTC. This codes for CSVSRGDYGYTF.

This clone was seen once. V and J are TRBV3-1 (or the pseudogene TRBV3-2) and TRBJ1-1, with a tentative D call TRBD1 (5 bases). The V end lost 4 bases, the J end lost 0 bases, and 12 bases lay between the germline ends. CDR1 and CDR2 from the germline V gene are LGHDT and YNNKEL (reference sequence). This CDR3 spans 15 amino acids. The CDR3 loop is CASSRSRTLNTEAFF. DNA for the CDR3: TGTGCCAGCAGCCGTTCACGGACATTGAACACTGAAGCTTTCTTT.

The chain joins TRBV6-2 or TRBV6-3 to TRBJ1-2, with TRBD1 as a possible D gene (5 bases). Trimming pared 4 bases from V and 0 bases from J, leaving 21 bases between. Germline V gene data show CDR1 as MNHEY and CDR2 as SVGEGT. The CDR3 spans 18 residues. CDR3 residues: CASSSGSRGRNSNYGYTF. CDR3 nucleotides: TGTGCCAGCAGTTCGGGCTCCCGGGGGAGAAATTCTAACTATGGCTACACCTTC.

V usage is TRBV12-5 and J usage is TRBJ1-5; D possibly corresponds to TRBD1 (6 bases). This CDR3 has 15 residues. CDR1 and CDR2 from the germline V gene are LGHNT and FRNRAP. Trimming removed 6 bases at V and 0 bases at J, with 12 bases between. CDR3 residues: CASGRGANSNQPQHF. As DNA, the CDR3 is TGTGCTAGTGGCAGGGGAGCCAATAGCAATCAGCCCCAGCATTTT.

The J gene is TRBJ1-6, the V gene TRBV4-2; possibly TRBD1 for D (6 bases). V was trimmed by 0 bases and J by 7 bases, leaving 13 bases between them. CDR1 is LGHNA and CDR2 is YNFKEQ in the germline V gene. The CDR3 runs to 16 residues. The CDR3 DNA reads as TGTGCCAGCAGCCAAGACGAGGGGGTTTCAAATTCACCCCTCCACTTT. Encoded protein: CASSQDEGVSNSPLHF.

Here the CDR3 reads CASSTVLSGNTIYF. In nucleotides, the CDR3 is TGTGCCAGCAGCACAGTCCTCTCTGGAAACACCATATATTTT. The chain combines TRBV2 with TRBJ1-3; D ambiguous. The CDR3 length is 14 residues. V lost 6 bases and J 0 bases, leaving 9 bases between the germline ends. Germline-derived CDR1 and CDR2 are SNHLY and FYNNEI. Together with reference TRBV2 and TRBJ1-3, the CDR3 gives the full variable domain: EPEVTQTPSHQVTQMGQEVILRCVPISNHLYFYWYRQILGQKVEFLVSFYNNEISEKSEIFDDQFSVERPDGSNFTLKIRSTKLEDSAMYFCASSTVLSGNTIYFGEGSWLTVV.

The chain combines TRBV11-3 with TRBJ2-5, with unresolved D. V lost 5 bases, J lost 5 bases, and 24 bases lay in between. The CDR3 spans 17 residues. Germline CDR1 is SGHNT and CDR2 is YENEEA. The CDR3 region is CASSPDVVTPVWETQYF. CDR3 DNA: TGTGCCAGCAGCCCCGATGTAGTCACACCCGTCTGGGAGACCCAGTACTTC.

CDR3 region: CASSRGGVYEQYF. The CDR3 DNA reads TGTGCCAGTAGCCGGGGGGGAGTCTACGAGCAGTACTTC. V is TRBV19 and J is TRBJ2-7, with 8 bases matching TRBD2. CDR3 length equals 13 residues. Trimming cost V 6 bases and J 3 bases; bases outside gene matches: 4. Looked up from germline, CDR1 is LNHDA and CDR2 is SQIVND (reference sequence).

The V gene is TRBV10-3, the J gene TRBJ2-7; tentatively, D is TRBD1 or TRBD2 (5 bases each). V was pared by 2 bases and J by 2 bases, with 19 bases between. The germline V gene has CDR1 ENHRY and CDR2 SYGVKD. There are 17 residues in the CDR3. The CDR3 DNA reads as TGTGCCATCAGTGAGGGTACAGCGGCAGGGCCCCCCTACGAGCAGTACTTC. It yields the protein CAISEGTAAGPPYEQYF.

The gene calls are TRBV9 and TRBJ2-2; 8 bases match TRBD2. The V and J ends lost 0 bases and 4 bases, in that order; junction bases with no gene match: 5. The CDR3 is 16 residues long. In germline, CDR1 is SGDLS, CDR2 YYNGEE. The CDR3 DNA reads TGTGCCAGCAGCGTAGCGCTAGCGGGTGGCACCGGGGAGCTGTTTTTT. Translated, it gives CASSVALAGGTGELFF.

This chain joins TRBV19 and TRBJ1-4; 9 bases map to TRBD1. CDR1 is LNHDA, CDR2 SQIVND, per germline (reference sequence). The CDR3 is made up of 14 amino acids. J was trimmed by 13 bases and V by 5 bases; bases with no gene match: 11. The CDR3 region has the DNA TGTGCCAGTAGTCTGGGACAGGGCCGACTTGGACTGTTTTTT. Protein product: CASSLGQGRLGLFF.

DNA of the CDR3: TGTGCCAGCAGTATGCGTAGCAATCAGCCCCAGCATTTT. Its translation is CASSMRSNQPQHF. The V and J genes are TRBV28 and TRBJ1-5, with D unclear. Germline V gives CDR1 MDHEN, CDR2 SYDVKM. This CDR3 has 13 amino acids. The V end was cut by 5 bases, the J end by 0 bases, with 5 bases between.

The chain uses TRBV24-1 and TRBJ1-5; D is uncertain. V was pared by 9 bases and J by 5 bases, with 13 bases between. In germline, CDR1 is KGHDR, CDR2 SFDVKD. This CDR3 is built from 13 residues. CDR3 in DNA: TGTGCCACCCAGGCAGCCTCCTATCAGCCCCAGCATTTT. This encodes CATQAASYQPQHF.

This rearrangement joins TRBV15 to TRBJ1-5; D is unresolved. The CDR3 spans 15 residues. Germline CDR1 reads LNHNV; CDR2 reads YYDKDF (reference sequence). Trimming removed 0 bases at V and 6 bases at J, with 12 bases between. DNA of the CDR3: TGTGCCACCAGCAGAGATCAGTGGGGAGGTCAGCCCCAGCATTTT. It yields the protein CATSRDQWGGQPQHF.